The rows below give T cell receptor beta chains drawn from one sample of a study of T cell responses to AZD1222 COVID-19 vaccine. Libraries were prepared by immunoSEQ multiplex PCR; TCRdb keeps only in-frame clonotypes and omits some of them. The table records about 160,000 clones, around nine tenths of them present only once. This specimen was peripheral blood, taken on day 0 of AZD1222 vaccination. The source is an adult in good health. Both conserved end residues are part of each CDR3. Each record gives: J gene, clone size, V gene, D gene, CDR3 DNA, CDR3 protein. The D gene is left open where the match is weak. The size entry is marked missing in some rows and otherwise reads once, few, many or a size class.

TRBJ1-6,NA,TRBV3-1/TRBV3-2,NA,TGTGCCAGCAGGCAAGAGGCGCAGAATTCACCCCTCCACTTT,CASRQEAQNSPLHF
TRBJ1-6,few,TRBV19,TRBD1,TGTGCCAGTAGCGGGGACAGAACACATTCACCCCTCCACTTT,CASSGDRTHSPLHF
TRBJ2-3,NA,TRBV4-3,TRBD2,TGCGCCAGCAGCCAAGATTCCGATACTAGCGGACCATCGGATACGCAGTATTTT,CASSQDSDTSGPSDTQYF
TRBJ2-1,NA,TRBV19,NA,TGTGCCAGTAGTACCCGAACCAATGAGCAGTTCTTC,CASSTRTNEQFF
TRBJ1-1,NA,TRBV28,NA,TGTGCCAGCAGTTATGGGGGACCGAACACTGAAGCTTTCTTT,CASSYGGPNTEAFF
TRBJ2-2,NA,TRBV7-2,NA,TGTGCCAGCAGCCCGCAGGGCACCGGGGAGCTGTTTTTT,CASSPQGTGELFF
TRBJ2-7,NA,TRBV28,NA,TGTGCCAGCAGTTTGATCCGGGATTCCTACGAGCAGTACTTC,CASSLIRDSYEQYF
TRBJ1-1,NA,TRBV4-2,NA,TGTGCCGGCAGCCAAGAGACCCCGGACACTGAAGCTTTCTTT,CAGSQETPDTEAFF
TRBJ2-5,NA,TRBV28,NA,TGTGCCAGCAGTTTCCACCGACTGCAAGCTATGGTAGAGACCCAGTACTTC,CASSFHRLQAMVETQYF
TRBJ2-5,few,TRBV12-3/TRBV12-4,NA,TGTGCCAGCAGTTTATCGGGCATCGAGACCCAGTACTTC,CASSLSGIETQYF
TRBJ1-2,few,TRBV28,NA,TGTGCCAGCAGTTTAGGGATGGGGGGGTTTAACTATGGCTACACCTTC,CASSLGMGGFNYGYTF
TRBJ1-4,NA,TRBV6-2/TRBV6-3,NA,TGTGCCAGCAGTCGGAATGAAAAACTGTTTTTT,CASSRNEKLFF
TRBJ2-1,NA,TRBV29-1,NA,TGCAGCGTTGAAGGCTGGACCGAGAGCTCCTACAATGAGCAGTTCTTC,CSVEGWTESSYNEQFF
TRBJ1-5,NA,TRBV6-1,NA,TGTGCCAGCAGTGATGGTCATCCTAGCAATCAGCCCCAGCATTTT,CASSDGHPSNQPQHF
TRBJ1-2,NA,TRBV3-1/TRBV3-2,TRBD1,TGTGCCAGCAGCCAAGGCCAGGGGGCAGGGAATGGCTACACCTTC,CASSQGQGAGNGYTF
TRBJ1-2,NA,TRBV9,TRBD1,TGTGCCAGCAGCGTGTGGAAAGGACAGGGGGTCCATGGCTACACCTTC,CASSVWKGQGVHGYTF
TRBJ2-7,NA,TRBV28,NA,TGTGCCAGCAGTTTAATGGGTGGGGACTACGAGCAGTACTTC,CASSLMGGDYEQYF
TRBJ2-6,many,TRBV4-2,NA,TGTGCCAGCAGCCAAGACACGAACTCTGGGGCCAACGTCCTGACTTTC,CASSQDTNSGANVLTF
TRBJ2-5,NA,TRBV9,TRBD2,TGTGCCAGCAGCGTAGGAAATAGCGGGAGCCCAGAGACCCAGTACTTC,CASSVGNSGSPETQYF
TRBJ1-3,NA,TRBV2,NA,TGTGCCAGCAGTGCGGTAGGCCTCTCTGGAAACACCATATATTTT,CASSAVGLSGNTIYF
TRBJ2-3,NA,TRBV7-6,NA,TGTGCCAGCACGCTGGGGGCACCGACTAGCACAGATACGCAGTATTTT,CASTLGAPTSTDTQYF
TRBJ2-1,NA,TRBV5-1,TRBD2,TGCGCCAGCAGCTTGTCCGGGAGGGCCCTAGATGAGCAGTTCTTC,CASSLSGRALDEQFF
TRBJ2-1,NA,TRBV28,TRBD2,TGTGCCAGCAGTCCCCGACTCCTAGCGGGTAGGAATGAGCAGTTCTTC,CASSPRLLAGRNEQFF
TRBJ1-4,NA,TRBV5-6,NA,TGTGCCAGCAGAACCGGGACAACTGAAAAACTGTTTTTT,CASRTGTTEKLFF